This entry lists 11 T cell receptor beta chains sequenced from one sample in a study of blood T cell repertoires in COVID-19. TCRdb's table, derived via immunoSEQ multiplex PCR, lists solely in-frame clones and lacks some. The profile shows more than 150,000 clones, roughly 80% of them singletons. The sequenced sample was peripheral blood. The receptors stem from a man aged 55 to 70 with acute or convalescent COVID-19.

The CDR3 is CASSQDLTGTDTQYF. The CDR3 region has the DNA TGCGCCAGCAGCCAAGATCTTACAGGCACAGATACGCAGTATTTT. This sequence joins TRBV4-1 and TRBJ2-3; unclear D gene. CDR1 and CDR2 from the germline V gene are MGHRA and YSYEKL. The CDR3 length is 15 residues. Trimming left V 0 bases short and J 1 base short, with 8 bases between.

V and J are TRBV4-1 and TRBJ2-1, with D possibly being TRBD2 (5 bases). Germline V gene data show CDR1 as MGHRA and CDR2 as YSYEKL. The CDR3 covers 15 residues. The ends were cut back, 0 bases at V and 6 bases at J, with 12 bases in the middle. CDR3 coding DNA: TGCGCCAGCAGCCAAGACCGACCGGAGGTCAATGAGCAGTTCTTC. Amino acids: CASSQDRPEVNEQFF.

The gene calls are TRBV7-8 and TRBJ1-5, with a weak D call TRBD1 (6 bases). Trimming shortened V by 5 bases and J by 3 bases, and 17 bases separated the two germline ends. Germline values: CDR1 SGHVS, CDR2 FQNEAQ. The CDR3 is 16 residues long. CDR3 DNA: TGTGCCAGCAGCCCATCCGAAGGGGGTTTCAATCAGCCCCAGCATTTT. Protein sequence: CASSPSEGGFNQPQHF.

The chain carries TRBV6-5 and TRBJ1-1; a weak D match, TRBD1 (6 bases). The CDR3 has 13 amino acids. The germline V and J ends were trimmed by 5 bases and 4 bases, with 11 bases remaining between them. Germline V CDR1 and CDR2: MNHEY, SVGAGI. The CDR3 DNA sequence: TGTGCCAGCAGTCCACAGGGCTCCACTGAAGCTTTCTTT. This translates into CASSPQGSTEAFF.

The CDR3 nucleotides read TGTGCCAGCAGCTCGGACAGGGGCCCTTATGGCTACACCTTC. Encoded protein: CASSSDRGPYGYTF. This sequence joins TRBV7-2 and TRBJ1-2, with 9 bases identical to TRBD1. The CDR3 totals 14 residues. Unmatched junction bases numbered 5, after V lost 4 bases and J lost 5 bases. The germline CDR1 and CDR2 sequences are SGHTA and FQGNSA.

The chain uses TRBV5-1 and TRBJ2-2; 10 nucleotides line up with TRBD1. J lost 0 bases, V lost 5 bases, and 4 bases had no gene match. Germline CDR1 SGHRS, CDR2 YFSETQ. This CDR3 region has 16 residues. The CDR3 bases are TGCGCCAGCAGGGCGGGACAGGGGACGAACACCGGGGAGCTGTTTTTT. This sequence encodes CASRAGQGTNTGELFF. The full variable domain, in which reference TRBV5-1 and TRBJ2-2 provide the parts outside the CDR3, is KAGVTQTPRYLIKTRGQQVTLSCSPISGHRSVSWYQQTPGQGLQFLFEYFSETQRNKGNFPGRFSGRQFSNSRSEMNVSTLELGDSALYLCASRAGQGTNTGELFFGEGSRLTVL.

The rearrangement uses TRBV19 and TRBJ2-7; 14 bases are shared with TRBD2. Germline-derived CDR1 and CDR2 are LNHDA and SQIVND (reference sequence). CDR3 length equals 17 residues. The junction had 10 bases not matched to a gene; V was cut back by 4 bases and J by 5 bases. CDR3 residues: CASSSVGTSGSYHEQYF. As DNA, the CDR3 is TGTGCCAGTAGTAGCGTTGGGACTAGCGGGAGCTACCACGAGCAGTACTTC.

The chain couples TRBV11-2 to TRBJ1-2, with 10 bases identical to TRBD1. The CDR3 is 14 amino acids. V dropped 5 bases and J dropped 4; count of bases not matched to a gene: 4. Germline-derived CDR1 and CDR2 are SGHAT and FQNNGV. CDR3 amino acids: CASSPRTGGYGYTF. CDR3 sequence (DNA): TGTGCCAGCAGCCCCAGGACAGGGGGCTATGGCTACACCTTC.

This clone has only one observation. The gene calls are TRBV7-3 and TRBJ2-2; TRBD2 agrees at 7 bases. The CDR3 runs to 15 residues. Germline values: CDR1 SGHTA, CDR2 FQGTGA. J gave up 4 bases and V 5 bases, and 7 bases lay outside the gene matches. The CDR3 here is CASSPTSEVTGELFF. CDR3 bases: TGTGCCAGCAGCCCAACTAGCGAGGTCACCGGGGAGCTGTTTTTT.

A few counts support this clone. The chain combines TRBV3-1 (or the pseudogene TRBV3-2) with TRBJ1-2; D perhaps matches TRBD1 (5 bases). Germline V CDR1 and CDR2: LGHDT, YNNKEL (reference sequence). The V end was cut by 3 bases, the J end by 4 bases, with 12 bases between. This CDR3 is built from 14 residues. The CDR3 bases are TGTGCCAGCAGCCATCCGGGACTTGGCTATGGCTACACCTTC. This encodes CASSHPGLGYGYTF.

The chain uses TRBV4-1 and TRBJ1-4, with 9 bases that match TRBD1. The CDR3 consists of 16 residues. Germline V gives CDR1 MGHRA, CDR2 YSYEKL. Losses at the gene ends were 3 bases for V and 8 bases for J; bases not matched to a gene: 10. The CDR3 coding sequence is TGCGCCAGCAGCCAGGAACCGGGACAGGGCCACGAAAAACTGTTTTTT. Encoded protein: CASSQEPGQGHEKLFF.